One and the same sample provided the 15 T cell receptor beta chains below, sequenced in a study of cytomegalovirus exposure and HLA in healthy donors. PCR primers comprised 60 Vbeta and 13 Jbeta primers. Clones were read by immunoSEQ multiplex PCR, and TCRdb kept only the in-frame ones, dropping some. The sample table includes over 80,000 clones. Sequencing used PBMCs. The receptors derive from a girl aged 10 to 17 in good health and CMV-seropositive.

The gene calls are TRBV19 and TRBJ2-4, with a weak D call TRBD1 (6 bases). The CDR3 is 16 residues long. CDR1 and CDR2 (germline): LNHDA, SQIVND (reference sequence). Trimming took off 5 bases at V and 1 base at J, with 15 bases between the two ends. The DNA for the CDR3 is TGTGCCAGTAGTTTCCCGATCGACAGGGCCAAAAACATTCAGTACTTC. It specifies CASSFPIDRAKNIQYF.

The rearrangement joins TRBV11-1 to TRBJ2-2, with 7 bases aligning to TRBD2. The CDR3 has 17 amino acids. CDR1 is SGHAT, CDR2 FQDESV, per germline (reference sequence). Germline trimming cut 5 bases from V and 2 bases from J; bases unmatched to any gene: 11. CDR3: CASSHRREGPNTGELFF. The CDR3 coding sequence is TGTGCCAGCAGCCACCGTAGGGAGGGGCCAAACACCGGGGAGCTGTTTTTT.

The chain combines TRBV4-3 with TRBJ1-2; D might be TRBD1 (6 bases). CDR1 and CDR2 (germline): LGHNA, YSLEER. With 5 bases removed from V and 6 bases from J, the gap between germline ends came to 16 bases. The CDR3 extends over 14 amino acids. The DNA of the CDR3 is TGCGCCAGCAGCAGGGTAGGGGGGGGCGATGGCTACACCTTC. The encoded protein is CASSRVGGGDGYTF.

The chain links TRBV4-1 to TRBJ2-7; TRBD1 aligns across 7 bases. The junction had 9 bases not matched to a gene; V was cut back by 4 bases and J by 6 bases. Per germline, CDR1 MGHRA and CDR2 YSYEKL. The CDR3 consists of 14 residues. This chain's CDR3 is CASSPLTGSSEQYV. Here the CDR3 DNA reads TGCGCCAGCAGCCCCCTGACAGGGAGTAGCGAGCAGTACGTC.

V usage is TRBV19 and J usage is TRBJ2-6; D perhaps matches TRBD1 (5 bases). The CDR3 has 15 residues. Germline V gene data show CDR1 as LNHDA and CDR2 as SQIVND (reference sequence). Trimming pared 6 bases from V and 0 bases from J, leaving 9 bases between. CDR3 nucleotides: TGTGCCAGTAGCAGACAGTACTCTGGGGCCAACGTCCTGACTTTC. Residues: CASSRQYSGANVLTF.

The chain employs TRBV5-1 and TRBJ2-7, with TRBD2 as a possible D gene (5 bases). Looked up from germline, CDR1 is SGHRS and CDR2 is YFSETQ. V lost 0 bases and J 0 bases, leaving 7 bases between the germline ends. This CDR3 has 14 amino acids. The CDR3 here is CASSLDGNSYEQYF. CDR3 DNA sequence: TGCGCCAGCAGCTTGGACGGGAACTCCTACGAGCAGTACTTC. The full variable domain, rest sourced from reference TRBV5-1 and TRBJ2-7, is KAGVTQTPRYLIKTRGQQVTLSCSPISGHRSVSWYQQTPGQGLQFLFEYFSETQRNKGNFPGRFSGRQFSNSRSEMNVSTLELGDSALYLCASSLDGNSYEQYFGPGTRLTVT.

This chain uses TRBV18 with TRBJ2-1; 8 nucleotides match TRBD1. After removal of 0 bases from V and 9 bases from J, the junction contained 10 bases not matched to a gene. This CDR3 contains 16 residues. Germline values: CDR1 KGHSH, CDR2 LQKENI. The CDR3 DNA sequence: TGTGCCAGCTCACCACCAGCAGGGGGCAGAAGGGGTGAGCAGTTCTTC. Protein sequence: CASSPPAGGRRGEQFF.

The gene calls are TRBV5-4 and TRBJ2-5, with a weak D call TRBD1 (6 bases). CDR3 length equals 15 residues. Germline assignment: CDR1 SGHNT and CDR2 YYREEE (reference sequence). The V and J ends lost 3 bases and 4 bases respectively, with 16 bases between them. CDR3 protein: CASSSWTEVVETQYF. The CDR3 nucleotides are TGTGCCAGCAGCTCCTGGACAGAAGTCGTAGAGACCCAGTACTTC.

The J gene is TRBJ2-7, the V gene TRBV12-5; tentative D call: TRBD2 (6 bases). CDR1 LGHNT and CDR2 FRNRAP come from the germline V gene. This CDR3 has 16 amino acids. The ends were cut back, 0 bases at V and 7 bases at J, with 19 bases in the middle. CDR3 nucleotide sequence: TGTGCTAGTGGTTTGGTAACCGGGACTCCTGGCGGTGAGCAGTACTTC. Residues: CASGLVTGTPGGEQYF.

The chain carries TRBV9 and TRBJ2-5, with TRBD1 matching over 10 bases. Germline CDR1 and CDR2: SGDLS and YYNGEE. V gave up 3 bases and J gave up 5 bases; unmatched junction bases: 7. CDR3 length: 15 amino acids. The CDR3, as DNA: TGTGCCAGCAGCGACGGGGACAGGGGTTTTGAGACCCAGTACTTC. This sequence encodes CASSDGDRGFETQYF. Drawing the rest from reference TRBV9 and TRBJ2-5, the complete variable domain is DSGVTQTPKHLITATGQRVTLRCSPRSGDLSVYWYQQSLDQGLQFLIQYYNGEERAKGNILERFSAQQFPDLHSELNLSSLELGDSALYFCASSDGDRGFETQYFGPGTRLLVL.

The rearrangement uses TRBV10-3 and TRBJ2-7; no definite D call. V lost 0 bases, J lost 2 bases, and 5 bases lay in between. The CDR3 consists of 13 residues. Germline CDR1 reads ENHRY; CDR2 reads SYGVKD. The CDR3 nucleotides read TGTGCCATCAGTGAGTCGTGGGCCTACGAGCAGTACGTC. Its translation: CAISESWAYEQYV.

The chain recombines TRBV25-1 with TRBJ1-2; D uncertain. This CDR3 contains 14 residues. In germline, CDR1 is MGHDK, CDR2 SYGVNS. Between the trimmed V and J ends, which lost 2 bases and 4 bases, there was a span of 11 bases. The CDR3 coding sequence is TGTGCCAGCAGTGAAATCGACAAGACCTATGGCTACACCTTC. Its translation: CASSEIDKTYGYTF.

The chain uses TRBV11-1 and TRBJ2-5, with 7 bases matching TRBD1. The J segment lost 2 bases and the V segment lost 4 bases, leaving 4 bases of the junction unmatched. Germline loops: CDR1 SGHAT, CDR2 FQDESV (reference sequence). CDR3 size: 14 residues. The CDR3 bases are TGTGCCAGCAGCTACGGACAGGCACAAGAGACCCAGTACTTC. It codes for CASSYGQAQETQYF.

The J gene is TRBJ2-2, the V gene TRBV11-2, with TRBD2 matching over 14 bases. Trimming took 5 bases from V and 7 from J; bases not matched to a gene: 9. This CDR3 has 17 residues. Germline CDR1 and CDR2: SGHAT and FQNNGV. CDR3 coding DNA: TGTGCCAGCAGCGTCGGGGGGACTAGCGGGGGTGGCGGGGAGCTGTTTTTT. Residues: CASSVGGTSGGGGELFF.

V is TRBV7-9 and J is TRBJ2-3; D is unclear. This CDR3 has 15 amino acids. Deletions cut 5 bases from V and 0 bases from J, with 12 bases between. CDR1 and CDR2 (germline): SEHNR, FQNEAQ (reference sequence). In DNA form, the CDR3 reads TGTGCCAGCAGCCTAGTTTTCAGAAGCACAGATACGCAGTATTTT. Translated: CASSLVFRSTDTQYF.